The subject of this entry is one T cell receptor (beta chain). The antigen is not known. TCRdb's copy holds only in-frame clones and misses some; the assay was immunoSEQ multiplex PCR. Here the sample spans fewer than 65,000 clones, more than 75% being singletons. Every patient was affected by relapse after autologous stem cell transplantation, while exposure to brentuximab vedotin was not uniform. This entry comes from a study of PD-1 blockade in classical Hodgkin lymphoma. The V end lost 11 bases, the J end lost 0 bases, and 8 bases lay between the germline ends. The CDR3 is 13 residues long. Germline V gene sequence: CDR1 SGHVS, CDR2 FQNEAQ. Study conclusions and caveats: Newly diagnosed patients had baseline TCR diversity that was reportedly lower than that of healthy donors. Some patients began nivolumab under 1 year after ASCT. These patients were excluded from later analyses.

The rearrangement uses TRBV7-8 and TRBJ1-6; no reliable D call. This TCR derives from a human donor with classical Hodgkin lymphoma. Sequencing used peripheral blood mononuclear cells (PBMCs), obtained at baseline. CDR3 region: CAAGLSYNSPLHF. In DNA, the CDR3 is TGTGCCGCCGGCCTCTCCTATAATTCACCCCTCCACTTT. Variable domain in full (rest from reference TRBV7-8 and TRBJ1-6): GAGVSQSPRYKVAKRGQDVALRCDPISGHVSLFWYQQALGQGPEFLTYFQNEAQLDKSGLPSDRFFAERPEGSVSTLKIQRTQQEDSAVYLCAAGLSYNSPLHFGNGTRLTVT.